This entry is about one T cell receptor (beta chain). Its matching antigen is unknown. The record originates from a study of OX40 agonist ivuxolimab in advanced cancers. The study's findings and limits: Some of the nonresponding patients also showed low levels of normalized T-cell clonal expansion.

Trimming at V came to 0 bases and at J to 4 bases, leaving 5 bases not matched to a gene. Per germline, CDR1 SGHRS and CDR2 YFSETQ. The CDR3 is 15 amino acids. Sequencing used immunoSEQ multiplex PCR; TCRdb keeps in-frame clones, though not all of them. The table includes more than 60,000 clones, roughly 73% detected once. This receptor was identified in an adult with an advanced solid tumor such as melanoma, head and neck, liver or kidney cancer. The chain has TRBV5-1 and TRBJ2-3, with 7 bases fitting TRBD2. Sequenced material: CD4+ or CD8+ T cells sorted from blood, taken in a trial of the OX40 agonist ivuxolimab. CDR3 amino acids: CASSLGDYSADTQYF. In DNA, the CDR3 is TGCGCCAGCAGCTTGGGGGACTATAGCGCAGATACGCAGTATTTT.